One T cell receptor (beta chain) is described in this entry. Germline V gives CDR1 MNHEY, CDR2 SMNVEV (reference sequence). CDR3 length equals 16 residues. V was pared by 5 bases and J by 0 bases, with 11 bases between. The sample originates from a study of blood T cell repertoires in COVID-19. Looking at the study overall: From the United States, Italy and Spain came samples of acute and convalescent COVID-19.

Original processing notes: Estimates of nucleated cell counts were drawn from the amplification of reference gene primers. Using immunoSEQ multiplex PCR, the repertoire was profiled, and TCRdb retains in-frame clones only, with some absent. V, J and clone size were drawn from that table, and D and trimming were deduced from the DNA. The sample includes 95,000 to 110,000 clones, about 91% of them seen just once. The chain recombines TRBV27 with TRBJ2-6; D unresolved. The sample taken for sequencing was peripheral blood. This clonotype was sampled from a human donor in a cohort sampled during active COVID-19. The CDR3 bases are TGTGCCAGCAGTCCTAACTTGAGCTCTGGGGCCAACGTCCTGACTTTC. This encodes CASSPNLSSGANVLTF.